This T cell receptor beta chain was captured in a study of CD4 T cells in relation to SARS-CoV-2 and coronaviruses. Across the study: ViraFEST: roughly 10-day antigen culture of PBMCs, then TCR beta CDR3 sequencing.

In regard to this clone: Its antigen is unknown.

Before the COVID-19 pandemic, during about 2011-2018, CD4+ T cells were taken from unexposed donors. After approximately ten days of culture, CD4+ T cells were isolated. Cells permitting, SARS-CoV-2 S/N and four cold-coronavirus spikes were tested on unexposed-donor CD4+ T cells. Cultures received half-medium IL-2 refreshes on days 3 and 7. This table comes from immunoSEQ multiplex PCR, and its TCRdb copy is limited to in-frame clones, with some not included. The profile shows around 26,000 clones, 74% of them singletons. The CDR3 runs 13 residues. V was clipped by 3 bases and J by 12 bases, with 15 bases between them. The germline CDR1 and CDR2 sequences are SNHLY and FYNNEI.

This chain joins TRBV2 and TRBJ2-1, with a weak D call TRBD2 (6 bases). The source material was CD4+ T cells from PBMCs, cultured in vitro. This TCR came from a human donor in good health. CDR3 nucleotides: TGTGCCAGCAGTGACGGGGGTAGTTATCTGCAGTTCTTC. This gives the protein CASSDGGSYLQFF. Drawing the rest from reference TRBV2 and TRBJ2-1, the complete variable domain is EPEVTQTPSHQVTQMGQEVILRCVPISNHLYFYWYRQILGQKVEFLVSFYNNEISEKSEIFDDQFSVERPDGSNFTLKIRSTKLEDSAMYFCASSDGGSYLQFFGPGTRLTVL.